This T cell receptor (beta chain) was sequenced during a study of T cell repertoires in cytomegalovirus infection. Study overall: A matching HLA type, together with CMV infection, was signaled by public TCR beta signatures. Study-wide findings and caveats: HLA-C-restricted CMV-specific TCR beta clonotypes were dominant in the ex vivo response. Totalled public TCR beta family frequency picked out people who carried CMV plus the relevant HLA.

TCRdb reprocessed the reads with MiXCR, giving one entry per CDR3 protein. The data hold about 740,000 distinct CDR3 sequences, with roughly 36% observed a single time. Germline loops: CDR1 LNHNV, CDR2 YYDKDF (reference sequence). J was trimmed by 5 bases and V by 5 bases; bases with no gene match: 10. This CDR3 has 15 residues. This clonotype came up a few times. As yet, its antigen is unknown. The receptor was isolated from a human donor in good health (CMV status not recorded). Some clones in this sample may be carry-over from other donors' samples. The chain recombines TRBV15 with TRBJ2-7; 9 bases are a match to TRBD1. Sample: PBMCs. CDR3 protein: CATSPWTGARNEQYF. Here the CDR3 DNA reads TGTGCCACCAGCCCATGGACAGGGGCGAGGAACGAGCAGTACTTC.